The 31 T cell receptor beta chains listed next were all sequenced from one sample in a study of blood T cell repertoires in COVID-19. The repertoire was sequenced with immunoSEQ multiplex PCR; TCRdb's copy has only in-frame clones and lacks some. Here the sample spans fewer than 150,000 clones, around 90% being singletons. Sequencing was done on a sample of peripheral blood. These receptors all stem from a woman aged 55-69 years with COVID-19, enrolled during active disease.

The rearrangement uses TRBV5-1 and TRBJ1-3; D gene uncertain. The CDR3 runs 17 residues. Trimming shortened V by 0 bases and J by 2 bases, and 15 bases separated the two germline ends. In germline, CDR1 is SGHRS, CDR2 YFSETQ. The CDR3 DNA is TGCGCCAGCAGCTTGGAAGTTCGGGAATGGACTGGAAACACCATATATTTT. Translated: CASSLEVREWTGNTIYF. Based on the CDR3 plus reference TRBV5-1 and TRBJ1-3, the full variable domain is KAGVTQTPRYLIKTRGQQVTLSCSPISGHRSVSWYQQTPGQGLQFLFEYFSETQRNKGNFPGRFSGRQFSNSRSEMNVSTLELGDSALYLCASSLEVREWTGNTIYFGEGSWLTVV.

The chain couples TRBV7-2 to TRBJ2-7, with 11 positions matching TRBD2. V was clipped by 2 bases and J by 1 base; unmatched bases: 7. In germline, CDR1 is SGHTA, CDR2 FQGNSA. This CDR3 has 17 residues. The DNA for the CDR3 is TGTGCCAGCAGCTTAACTAGCGGGGGACCACCTTCCTACGAGCAGTACTTC. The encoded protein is CASSLTSGGPPSYEQYF.

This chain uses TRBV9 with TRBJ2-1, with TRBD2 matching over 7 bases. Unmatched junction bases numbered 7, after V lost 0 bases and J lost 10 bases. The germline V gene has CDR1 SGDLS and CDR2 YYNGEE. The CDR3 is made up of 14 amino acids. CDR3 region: CASSVGGTGGEQFF. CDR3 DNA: TGTGCCAGCAGCGTAGGAGGTACGGGGGGAGAGCAGTTCTTC. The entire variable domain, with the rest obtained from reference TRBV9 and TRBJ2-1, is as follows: DSGVTQTPKHLITATGQRVTLRCSPRSGDLSVYWYQQSLDQGLQFLIQYYNGEERAKGNILERFSAQQFPDLHSELNLSSLELGDSALYFCASSVGGTGGEQFFGPGTRLTVL.

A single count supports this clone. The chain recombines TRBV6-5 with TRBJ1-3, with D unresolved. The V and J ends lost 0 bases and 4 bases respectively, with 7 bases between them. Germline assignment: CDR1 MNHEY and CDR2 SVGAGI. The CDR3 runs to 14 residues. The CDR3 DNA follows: TGTGCCAGCAGTTACTCCGTCCTGGGAAACACCATATATTTT. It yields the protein CASSYSVLGNTIYF.

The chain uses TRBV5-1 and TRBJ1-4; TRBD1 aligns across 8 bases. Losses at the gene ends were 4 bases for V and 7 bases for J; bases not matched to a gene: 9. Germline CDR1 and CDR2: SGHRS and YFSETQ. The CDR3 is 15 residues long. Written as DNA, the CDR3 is TGCGCCAGCAGCCTCAACAGGGGGACAGGTGAAAAACTGTTTTTT. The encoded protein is CASSLNRGTGEKLFF.

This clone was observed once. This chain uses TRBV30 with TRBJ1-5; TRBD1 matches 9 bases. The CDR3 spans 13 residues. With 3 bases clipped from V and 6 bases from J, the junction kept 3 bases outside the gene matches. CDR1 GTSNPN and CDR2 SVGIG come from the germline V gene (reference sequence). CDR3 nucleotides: TGTGCCTGGAGACAGGGGGCTAGTCAGCCCCAGCATTTT. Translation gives CAWRQGASQPQHF.

The chain's CDR3 is CASSSTGGGDTQYF. CDR3 DNA sequence: TGTGCCAGCAGTTCCACAGGGGGCGGAGATACGCAGTATTTT. The V and J genes are TRBV27 and TRBJ2-3; TRBD1 matches 9 bases. This CDR3 region has 14 residues. J was trimmed by 5 bases and V by 4 bases; bases with no gene match: 4. CDR1 is MNHEY, CDR2 SMNVEV, per germline (reference sequence).

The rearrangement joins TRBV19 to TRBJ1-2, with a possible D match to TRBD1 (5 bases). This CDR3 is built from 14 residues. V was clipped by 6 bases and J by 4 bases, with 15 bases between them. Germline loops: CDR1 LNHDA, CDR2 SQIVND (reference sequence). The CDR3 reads CASRPRGGTYGYTF. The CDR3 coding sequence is TGTGCCAGTAGACCGAGGGGCGGGACCTATGGCTACACCTTC.

The chain's CDR3 is CASSDVIRTGANVLTF. CDR3 nucleotides: TGTGCCAGCAGCGACGTGATCAGGACTGGGGCCAACGTCCTGACTTTC. This sequence joins TRBV3-1 (or the pseudogene TRBV3-2) and TRBJ2-6, with D unresolved. Germline CDR1 and CDR2: LGHDT and YNNKEL (reference sequence). Trimming removed 5 bases from V and 2 bases from J, with 13 bases in between. This CDR3 region has 16 residues.

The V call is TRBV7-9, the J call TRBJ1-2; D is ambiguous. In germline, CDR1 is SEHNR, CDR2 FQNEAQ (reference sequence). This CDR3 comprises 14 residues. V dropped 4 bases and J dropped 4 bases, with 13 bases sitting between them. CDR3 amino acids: CASSSSLVFYGYTF. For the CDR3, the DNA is TGTGCCAGCAGCTCATCTCTAGTTTTCTATGGCTACACCTTC.

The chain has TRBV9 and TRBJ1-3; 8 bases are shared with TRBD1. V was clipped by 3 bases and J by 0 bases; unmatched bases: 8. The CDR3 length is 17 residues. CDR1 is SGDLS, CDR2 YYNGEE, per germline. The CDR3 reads CASSAQRQGSSGNTIYF. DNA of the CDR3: TGTGCCAGCAGCGCCCAAAGACAGGGGAGCTCTGGAAACACCATATATTTT.

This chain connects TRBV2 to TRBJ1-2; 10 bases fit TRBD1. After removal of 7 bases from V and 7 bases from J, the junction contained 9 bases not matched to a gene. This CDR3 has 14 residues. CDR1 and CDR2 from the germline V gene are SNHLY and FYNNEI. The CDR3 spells CASKTRDRGGGYTF. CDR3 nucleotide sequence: TGTGCCAGCAAAACGAGGGACAGGGGAGGTGGCTACACCTTC.

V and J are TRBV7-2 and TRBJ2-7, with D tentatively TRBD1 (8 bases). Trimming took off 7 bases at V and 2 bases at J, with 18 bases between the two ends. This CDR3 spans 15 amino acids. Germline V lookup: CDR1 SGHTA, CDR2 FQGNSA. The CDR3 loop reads CASNLGGTGTYEQYF. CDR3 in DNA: TGTGCCAGCAATCTGGGGGGGACAGGCACCTACGAGCAGTACTTC.

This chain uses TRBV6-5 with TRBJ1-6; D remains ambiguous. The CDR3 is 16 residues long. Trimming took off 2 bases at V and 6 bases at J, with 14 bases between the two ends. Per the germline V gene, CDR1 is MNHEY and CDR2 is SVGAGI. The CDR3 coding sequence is TGTGCCAGCAGTTACAGAACGGGAGCAAGTAATTCACCCCTCCACTTT. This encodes CASSYRTGASNSPLHF.

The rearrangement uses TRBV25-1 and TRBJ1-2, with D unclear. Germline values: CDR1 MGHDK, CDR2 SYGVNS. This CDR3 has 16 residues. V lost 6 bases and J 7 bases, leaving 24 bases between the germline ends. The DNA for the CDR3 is TGTGCCAGCAGAGACGAGACCCTGACTCCCTCGGGTGGCTACACCTTC. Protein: CASRDETLTPSGGYTF.

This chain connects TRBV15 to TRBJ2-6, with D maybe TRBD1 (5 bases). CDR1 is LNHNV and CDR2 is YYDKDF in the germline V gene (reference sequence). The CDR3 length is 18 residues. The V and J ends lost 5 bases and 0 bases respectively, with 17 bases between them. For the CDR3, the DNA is TGTGCCACCAGCGGCCCTGGGGCCTGGCTCTCTGGGGCCAACGTCCTGACTTTC. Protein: CATSGPGAWLSGANVLTF.

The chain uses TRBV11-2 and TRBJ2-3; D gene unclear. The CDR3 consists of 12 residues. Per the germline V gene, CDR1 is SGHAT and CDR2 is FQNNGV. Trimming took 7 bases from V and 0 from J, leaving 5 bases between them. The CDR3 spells CASTPSTDTQYF. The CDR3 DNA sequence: TGTGCCAGCACCCCAAGCACAGATACGCAGTATTTT.

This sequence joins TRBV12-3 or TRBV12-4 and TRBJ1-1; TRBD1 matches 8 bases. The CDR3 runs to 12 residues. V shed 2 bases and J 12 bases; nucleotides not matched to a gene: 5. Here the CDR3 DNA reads TGTGCCAGCAGTTTAAGAGGACAGGGTTCTTTCTTT. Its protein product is CASSLRGQGSFF.

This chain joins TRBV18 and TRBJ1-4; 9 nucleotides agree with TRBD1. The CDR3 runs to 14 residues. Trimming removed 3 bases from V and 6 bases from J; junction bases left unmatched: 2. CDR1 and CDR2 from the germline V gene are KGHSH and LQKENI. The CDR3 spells CASSPTGGDEKLFF. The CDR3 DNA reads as TGTGCCAGCTCACCCACAGGGGGCGATGAAAAACTGTTTTTT.

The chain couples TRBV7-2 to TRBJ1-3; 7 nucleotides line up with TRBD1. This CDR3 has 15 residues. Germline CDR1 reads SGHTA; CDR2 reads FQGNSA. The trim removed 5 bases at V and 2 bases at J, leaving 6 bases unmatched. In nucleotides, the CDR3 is TGTGCCAGCAGCAGACAGGGCGTACCTGGAAACACCATATATTTT. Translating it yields CASSRQGVPGNTIYF.

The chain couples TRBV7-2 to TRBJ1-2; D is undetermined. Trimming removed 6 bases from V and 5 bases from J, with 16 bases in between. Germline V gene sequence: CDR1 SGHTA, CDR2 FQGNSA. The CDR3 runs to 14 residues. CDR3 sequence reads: CASSSSRLQYGYTF. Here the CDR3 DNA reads TGTGCCAGCAGTTCCTCCCGACTCCAATATGGCTACACCTTC.

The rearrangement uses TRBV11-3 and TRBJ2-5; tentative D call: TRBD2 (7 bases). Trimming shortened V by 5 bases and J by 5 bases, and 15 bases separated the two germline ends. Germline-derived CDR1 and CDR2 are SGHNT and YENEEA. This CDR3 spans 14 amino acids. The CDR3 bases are TGTGCCAGCAGCCGGGGCGGGGGCGAGGAGACCCAGTACTTC. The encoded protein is CASSRGGGEETQYF.

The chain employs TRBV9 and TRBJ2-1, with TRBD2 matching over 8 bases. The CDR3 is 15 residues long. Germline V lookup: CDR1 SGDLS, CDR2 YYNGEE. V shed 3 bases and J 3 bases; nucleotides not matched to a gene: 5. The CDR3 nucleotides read TGTGCCAGCAGCGAACTAGCGGTTCACTACAATGAGCAGTTCTTC. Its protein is CASSELAVHYNEQFF.

The CDR3 is CSVETQGGTEAFF. CDR3 sequence (DNA): TGCAGCGTTGAAACACAGGGGGGCACTGAAGCTTTCTTT. V is TRBV29-1 and J is TRBJ1-1; 8 bases agree with TRBD1. Germline V lookup: CDR1 SQVTM, CDR2 ANQGSEA. The CDR3 consists of 13 residues. With 2 bases clipped from V and 4 bases from J, the junction kept 3 bases outside the gene matches.

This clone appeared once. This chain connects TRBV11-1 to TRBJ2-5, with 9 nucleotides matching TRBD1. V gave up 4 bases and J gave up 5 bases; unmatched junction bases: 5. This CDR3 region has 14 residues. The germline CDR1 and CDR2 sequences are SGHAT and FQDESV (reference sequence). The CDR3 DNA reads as TGTGCCAGCAGCTCCTACAGGGGGCGCGAGACCCAGTACTTC. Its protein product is CASSSYRGRETQYF.

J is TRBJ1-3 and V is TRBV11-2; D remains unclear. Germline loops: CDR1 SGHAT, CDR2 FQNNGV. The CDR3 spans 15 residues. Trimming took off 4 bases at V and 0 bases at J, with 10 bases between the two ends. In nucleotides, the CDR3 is TGTGCCAGCAGCTCTTCACTGAGCTCTGGAAACACCATATATTTT. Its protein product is CASSSSLSSGNTIYF.

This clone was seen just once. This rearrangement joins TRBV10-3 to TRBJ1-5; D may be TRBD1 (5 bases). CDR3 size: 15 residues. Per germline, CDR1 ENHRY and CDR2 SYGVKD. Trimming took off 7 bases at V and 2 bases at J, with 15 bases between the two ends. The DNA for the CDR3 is TGTGCCATCACCTCAGGGATCGATGGCAATCAGCCCCAGCATTTT. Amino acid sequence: CAITSGIDGNQPQHF.

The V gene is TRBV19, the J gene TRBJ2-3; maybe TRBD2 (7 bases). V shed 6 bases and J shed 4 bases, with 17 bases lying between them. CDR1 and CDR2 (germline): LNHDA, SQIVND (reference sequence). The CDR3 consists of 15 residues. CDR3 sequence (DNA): TGTGCCAGTAGCGGTCGGGGGGCCACCGCAGATACGCAGTATTTT. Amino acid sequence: CASSGRGATADTQYF. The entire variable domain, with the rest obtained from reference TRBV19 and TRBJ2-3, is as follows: DGGITQSPKYLFRKEGQNVTLSCEQNLNHDAMYWYRQDPGQGLRLIYYSQIVNDFQKGDIAEGYSVSREKKESFPLTVTSAQKNPTAFYLCASSGRGATADTQYFGPGTRLTVL.

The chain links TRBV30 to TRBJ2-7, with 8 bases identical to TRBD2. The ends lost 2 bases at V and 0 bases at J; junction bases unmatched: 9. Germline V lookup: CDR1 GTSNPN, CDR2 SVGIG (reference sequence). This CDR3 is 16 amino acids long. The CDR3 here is CAWSLTLAGNSYEQYF. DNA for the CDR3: TGTGCCTGGAGTCTGACCTTAGCGGGGAACTCCTACGAGCAGTACTTC.

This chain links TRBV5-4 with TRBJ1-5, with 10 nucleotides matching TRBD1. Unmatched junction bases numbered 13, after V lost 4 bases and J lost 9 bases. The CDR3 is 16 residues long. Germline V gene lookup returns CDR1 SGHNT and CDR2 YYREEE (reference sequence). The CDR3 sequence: CASSRGGETGGMPQHF. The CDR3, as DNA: TGTGCCAGCAGCCGGGGGGGTGAGACAGGGGGCATGCCCCAGCATTTT.

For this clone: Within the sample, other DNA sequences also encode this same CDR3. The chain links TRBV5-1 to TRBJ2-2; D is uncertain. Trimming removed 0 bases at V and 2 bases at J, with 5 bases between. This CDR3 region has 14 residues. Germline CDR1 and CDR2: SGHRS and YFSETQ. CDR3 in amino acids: CASSLGQNTGELFF. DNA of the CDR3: TGCGCCAGCAGCTTGGGACAAAACACCGGGGAGCTGTTTTTT.